This T cell receptor (beta chain) was found in a study of PD-L1 blockade in urothelial cancer. Across the study: Counts from blood samples showed a median of roughly 140,000 T cells. Broader study findings: Below-median TCR clonality that was measured in pretreatment blood predicted better survival. For durable-benefit patients, tumor-associated blood clones expanded more at 3 weeks.

A note on this clone: Its target is unknown.

The CDR3 is 13 residues long. V lost 7 bases and J lost 6, with 15 bases in between. Per the germline V gene, CDR1 is MNHNS and CDR2 is SASEGT. The time point was: pretreatment peripheral blood. There were between 1 and 8 samples from each patient, taken pretreatment and on-treatment. Produced via immunoSEQ multiplex PCR; TCRdb's table is partial and in-frame only. Counted here are tens of thousands of clones, 90% occurring once; the ten biggest clones make up 1.5% to 2%. The sample consisted of PBMCs, taken around atezolizumab (anti-PD-L1) treatment. The source is a man between 60 and 75 years old with urothelial cancer. V and J are TRBV6-1 and TRBJ1-2; a possible D gene is TRBD1 (6 bases). The CDR3 sequence is CASIRGAQDGYTF. The CDR3 nucleotides read TGTGCCAGCATACGGGGGGCGCAGGATGGCTACACCTTC.